A selection of T cell receptor beta chains follows, all from one sample in a study of blood T cell repertoires in COVID-19. The repertoire was sequenced with immunoSEQ multiplex PCR; TCRdb's copy has only in-frame clones and lacks some. The sample lists 200,000 to 300,000 clones, 88% occurring once. What was sequenced was peripheral blood. The receptors here all came from a man aged 55 to 70 who had recovered from COVID-19. Both conserved end residues are part of each CDR3. Clone size is given for some rows only: seen once, a few or many times, or a class if the clone is expanded.

v_call clone_size cdr3_aa
TRBV28 - CASIPGQPPYEQYF
TRBV18 - CASSPTYPWTDNTEAFF
TRBV19 - CATLGAVDTGELFF
TRBV10-3 - CATLRGSGYTF
TRBV18 - CASSPPGSNQPQHF
TRBV12-3/TRBV12-4 - CASRTGGYGYTF
TRBV27 - CASRGTGAHEQYF
TRBV7-3 - CASSLLARLDNEQFF
TRBV5-4 - CASSLGTLKSMSYEQYF
TRBV10-2 - CASSQQGARGYTF
TRBV27 - CASSPQGTGGGKAFF
TRBV3-1/TRBV3-2 - CASSPVAGGFEQYF
TRBV27 few CASSLQGSAWYGYTF
TRBV19 - CASRGQGKSETQYF
TRBV6-5 - CASSFARGRTDTQYF
TRBV11-2 - CASSLSGGPEQYF
TRBV14 - CASSLSDTQYF